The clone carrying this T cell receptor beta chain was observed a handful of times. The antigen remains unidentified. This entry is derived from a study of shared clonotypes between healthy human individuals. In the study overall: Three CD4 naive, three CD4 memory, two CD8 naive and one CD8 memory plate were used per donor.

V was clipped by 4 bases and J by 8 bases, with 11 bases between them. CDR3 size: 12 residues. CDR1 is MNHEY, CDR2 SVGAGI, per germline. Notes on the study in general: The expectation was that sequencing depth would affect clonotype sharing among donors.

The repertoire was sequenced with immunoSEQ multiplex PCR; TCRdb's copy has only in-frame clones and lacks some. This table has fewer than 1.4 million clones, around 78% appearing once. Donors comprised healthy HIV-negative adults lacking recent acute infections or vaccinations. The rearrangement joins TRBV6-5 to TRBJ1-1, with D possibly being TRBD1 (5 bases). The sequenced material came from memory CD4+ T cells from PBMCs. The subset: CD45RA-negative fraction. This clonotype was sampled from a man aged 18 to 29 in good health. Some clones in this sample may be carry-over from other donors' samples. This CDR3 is CASSFNRREAFF. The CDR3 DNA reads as TGTGCCAGCAGTTTCAACAGGAGAGAAGCTTTCTTT.